These 14 T cell receptor beta chains were sequenced from one sample in a study of T-cell memory formation after mild COVID-19. TCRdb processed the 5' RACE reads anew with MiXCR; each CDR3 protein has one entry. Here the sample spans 550,000 to 700,000 distinct CDR3 sequences, 17% being singletons. Sequencing was carried out using PBMCs or a T cell subset sorted from them (not recorded which). The source is an adult woman who had mild COVID-19 (a few samples of this study predate the infection). Cell type and time point are not known.

The chain uses TRBV6-1 and TRBJ2-6; D not resolved. The length of the CDR3 is 14 residues. The ends were cut back, 7 bases at V and 0 bases at J, with 7 bases in the middle. Germline V gene lookup returns CDR1 MNHNS and CDR2 SASEGT. The CDR3 nucleotides read TGTGCCAGCACGTCAGGCTCTGGGGCCAACGTCCTGACTTTC. This codes for CASTSGSGANVLTF.

This clonotype has a handful of counts. The chain joins TRBV6-1 to TRBJ2-7, with D hard to call. CDR1 and CDR2 (germline): MNHNS, SASEGT. CDR3 length equals 13 residues. Trimming pared 1 base from V and 6 bases from J, leaving 10 bases between. The CDR3 loop reads CASSEDTVSEQYF. The CDR3, as DNA: TGTGCCAGCAGTGAAGACACTGTGAGCGAGCAGTACTTC.

The V and J genes are TRBV29-1 and TRBJ1-1; D not resolved. Trimming took 4 bases from V and 6 from J, leaving 9 bases between them. CDR3 length: 11 residues. Germline V gene data show CDR1 as SQVTM and CDR2 as ANQGSEA. In DNA, the CDR3 is TGCAGCGTTGGGCAGCGCGCTGAAGCTTTCTTT. Translation gives CSVGQRAEAFF.

This clonotype appeared a few times. The chain recombines TRBV9 with TRBJ1-2; D is uncertain. Trimming took 4 bases from V and 8 from J, leaving 15 bases between them. The CDR3 contains 13 residues. Germline V lookup: CDR1 SGDLS, CDR2 YYNGEE. CDR3 in amino acids: CASSFSLTRGYTF. CDR3 bases: TGTGCCAGCAGCTTCTCCTTGACCCGGGGCTACACCTTC.

The rearrangement joins TRBV7-2 to TRBJ2-2, with unresolved D. The germline V and J ends were trimmed by 3 bases and 4 bases, with 9 bases remaining between them. Germline CDR1 is SGHTA and CDR2 is FQGNSA. The CDR3 has 14 amino acids. The CDR3 DNA sequence: TGTGCCAGCAGCTTTAGAGCCAGCACCGGGGAGCTGTTTTTT. Its translation is CASSFRASTGELFF.

This clonotype was recorded many times. This sequence joins TRBV15 and TRBJ2-2; the D gene is possibly TRBD2 (6 bases). The ends were cut back, 0 bases at V and 5 bases at J, with 7 bases in the middle. CDR1 is LNHNV and CDR2 is YYDKDF in the germline V gene (reference sequence). The CDR3 runs 14 residues. CDR3 coding DNA: TGTGCCACCAGCAGAGATCGGGGGACCGGGGAGCTGTTTTTT. This sequence encodes CATSRDRGTGELFF.

This clonotype was seen only a few times. The V call is TRBV20-1, the J call TRBJ2-1; 8 bases are shared with TRBD2. The CDR3 is 17 residues long. The germline V gene has CDR1 DFQATT and CDR2 SNEGSKA (reference sequence). CDR3 sequence (DNA): TGCACCCCTAGTCCGGCGGGGGGAGCTAATATCTACAATGAGCAGTTCTTC. Its translation is CTPSPAGGANIYNEQFF.

This chain uses TRBV6-5 with TRBJ2-2, with D uncertain. The V gene's germline CDR1 is MNHEY and CDR2 SVGAGI. CDR3 size: 14 residues. V was trimmed by 6 bases and J by 4 bases, leaving 12 bases between them. This CDR3 reads CASRRRQVTGELFF. The CDR3 DNA is TGTGCCAGCAGACGCCGACAAGTCACCGGGGAGCTGTTTTTT.

This clonotype was counted ten times or more. The chain uses TRBV11-2 and TRBJ2-1; tentative D call: TRBD1 (5 bases). The CDR3 sequence is 17 residues long. Per the germline V gene, CDR1 is SGHAT and CDR2 is FQNNGV. The V end was cut by 6 bases, the J end by 0 bases, with 18 bases between. CDR3 residues: CASSAYPTESSYNEQFF. Written as DNA, the CDR3 is TGTGCCAGCAGTGCCTATCCGACAGAAAGCTCCTACAATGAGCAGTTCTTC.

The J gene is TRBJ2-7, the V gene TRBV25-1; D perhaps matches TRBD1 (5 bases). CDR3 length equals 14 residues. Germline-derived CDR1 and CDR2 are MGHDK and SYGVNS. Trimming left V 3 bases short and J 1 base short, with 10 bases between. Here the CDR3 reads CASSDQTASYEQYF. DNA of the CDR3: TGTGCCAGCAGTGATCAGACAGCTTCCTACGAGCAGTACTTC.

The chain combines TRBV15 with TRBJ2-7, with TRBD2 as a possible D gene (6 bases). V was cut by 0 bases and J by 0 bases, with 6 bases left in between. The CDR3 has 14 amino acids. The germline V gene has CDR1 LNHNV and CDR2 YYDKDF (reference sequence). In nucleotides, the CDR3 is TGTGCCACCAGCAGAGACGGGAGCTCCTACGAGCAGTACTTC. As protein: CATSRDGSSYEQYF.

The chain employs TRBV30 and TRBJ2-5, with TRBD2 as a possible D gene (5 bases). The CDR3 runs to 15 residues. CDR1 GTSNPN and CDR2 SVGIG come from the germline V gene (reference sequence). With 0 bases removed from V and 1 base from J, the gap between germline ends came to 12 bases. The CDR3, as DNA: TGTGCCTGGAGTGTACCCGCGGCGGGCCAAGAGACCCAGTACTTC. Protein product: CAWSVPAAGQETQYF. The variable domain in full, with the rest retrieved from reference TRBV30 and TRBJ2-5, is SQTIHQWPATLVQPVGSPLSLECTVEGTSNPNLYWYRQAAGRGLQLLFYSVGIGQISSEVPQNLSASRPQDRQFILSSKKLLLSDSGFYLCAWSVPAAGQETQYFGPGTRLLVL.

A few counts support this clonotype. The V gene is TRBV12-3 or TRBV12-4, the J gene TRBJ1-1, with 7 bases that match TRBD1. The CDR3 has 15 residues. V lost 2 bases to trimming and J lost 1 base; unmatched junction nucleotides: 4. The CDR3 protein is CASSLMGQTNTEAFF. The CDR3 DNA is TGTGCCAGCAGTTTAATGGGACAGACGAACACTGAAGCTTTCTTT.

The CDR3 DNA is TGTGCCAGCAGCTTCGTGGGAGGGTCCTACGGGGAGCTGTTTTTT. Translated, it gives CASSFVGGSYGELFF. J is TRBJ2-2 and V is TRBV11-3; 7 nucleotides align to TRBD2. The CDR3 has 15 amino acids. Looked up from germline, CDR1 is SGHNT and CDR2 is YENEEA. J lost 7 bases, V lost 3 bases, and 8 bases had no gene match.